This T cell receptor (beta chain) stems from a study of breast tumors, draining lymph nodes, adjacent tissues. Findings and limits, study-wide: Compared with basal-like, luminal-like tumors shared significantly more repertoire with nontumor tissue. That most tumor T cells come from lymph nodes remained unproven. Tumor TCR diversity was below lymph nodes but above nontumor tissue.

V gave up 4 bases and J gave up 6 bases, with 16 bases separating them. CDR1 is SGHRS, CDR2 YFSETQ, per germline. The CDR3 has 15 amino acids. Notes on this clonotype: Its matching antigen is unknown.

One entry per CDR3 protein, called by TCRdb with MiXCR from the multiplex PCR reads. This sample has some 130,000 distinct CDR3 sequences, with about 20% found just once. Axillary draining lymph nodes of breast cancer patients supplied the node samples. Sequenced sample: axillary lymph node tissue. The source of this sequence is a female donor with breast cancer. Some clones in this sample may be carry-over from other donors' samples. V usage is TRBV5-1 and J usage is TRBJ1-4; possible D gene TRBD1, 5 bases. The CDR3: CASSLTSGLYEKLFF. DNA of the CDR3: TGCGCCAGCAGCCTGACCTCAGGGCTCTATGAAAAACTGTTTTTT.